This entry lists 4 T cell receptor beta chains sequenced from one sample in a study of cytomegalovirus exposure and HLA in healthy donors. In the PCR, 60 Vbeta and 13 Jbeta primers were used. Repertoires were generated with immunoSEQ multiplex PCR, while TCRdb's copy carries only in-frame clones and drops some. The sample contains some 190,000 clones, 70% to 75% of which appear only once. The sample taken for sequencing was PBMCs. The receptors originated from a man under 40 in good health and CMV-seropositive.

This chain links TRBV7-8 with TRBJ2-7; 9 bases match TRBD1. The CDR3 runs to 16 residues. Germline assignment: CDR1 SGHVS and CDR2 FQNEAQ. Trimming took 1 base from V and 4 from J; bases not matched to a gene: 8. The CDR3 reads CASSLGVTGGGYEQYF. The CDR3 DNA reads as TGTGCCAGCAGCTTAGGGGTAACAGGGGGCGGATACGAGCAGTACTTC.

This chain connects TRBV19 to TRBJ2-7; the D gene is possibly TRBD2 (5 bases). The CDR3 has 14 amino acids. V was clipped by 6 bases and J by 1 base, with 13 bases between them. Germline V gives CDR1 LNHDA, CDR2 SQIVND (reference sequence). CDR3 nucleotide sequence: TGTGCCAGTAGCGTTAAGAGGGTTTCCTACGAGCAGTACTTC. Its translation: CASSVKRVSYEQYF.

The chain employs TRBV4-2 and TRBJ2-7; TRBD1 matches at 9 bases. This CDR3 is built from 14 residues. The J segment lost 5 bases and the V segment lost 3 bases, leaving 5 bases of the junction unmatched. Germline CDR1 is LGHNA and CDR2 is YNFKEQ. The DNA of the CDR3 is TGTGCCAGCAGCCAGACTACAGGGGGCAACGAGCAGTACTTC. Its translation: CASSQTTGGNEQYF.

This sequence joins TRBV12-1 and TRBJ2-3; the D segment call TRBD2 is taken from the table without a DNA check. TRBV12-1 is described as a pseudogene. This CDR3 region has 19 residues. This CDR3 is CASSLKGLAGGVGTDTQYF. The CDR3 coding sequence is TGTGCCAGCAGCCTGAAAGGTCTAGCGGGAGGGGTTGGCACAGATACGCAGTATTTT.